This TCR beta chain stems from a study of CD4 T cells in relation to SARS-CoV-2 and coronaviruses (dated by TCRdb to the early 2020s). Concerning the study at large: The full convalescent cohort of 12 to 13 patients had a median age of approximately 35 years, ranging from roughly 21 to 80 years. Among the approximately 12 convalescent patients, 8 males and 4 females were included, and two of the subjects were Hispanic. Using patient-derived lymphoblastoid cell lines, the shared crossreactive spike epitopes were mapped to their HLA restriction. Memory CD4+ T cell crossreactivity between SARS-CoV-2 and common cold coronavirus spike proteins was assessed at the TCR clonotype level in the study. The Adaptive Biotechnologies TCR-sequencing kit was used to sequence samples from a few pre-COVID donors and the naive versus memory experiments, whereas other data were Illumina-based. Expansion assays from other donors in the study were sequenced with a different, Illumina-based TCR-beta assay. Study-level results and caveats: In approximately 65% of donors, memory CD4+ clonotypes turned up that crossrecognized SARS-CoV-2 and at least one common cold coronavirus spike. Pre-pandemic and post-infection samples were not both contributed by any donor, so tracing of the source of pre-existing responses was limited. Sequencing of naive versus memory cells indicated that the assay detects memory recall responses, not primary responses primed during culture. Crossreactivity analysis was centred on spike protein, so crossreactivity against other viral proteins was not assessed. The study was constrained by small numbers of patients and of tested TCRs. Compared with monoreactive clones, crossreactive clones had significantly weaker SARS-CoV-2-driven expansion, a result consistent with antigenic imprinting.

Naive and memory CD4+ T cells were separated from cryopreserved PBMCs through CD4 enrichment, which was followed by EasySep naive CD4+ T cell enrichment. PBMCs were isolated from leukapheresis product or whole blood by Ficoll-Paque PLUS gradient centrifugation. PBMCs were either used fresh in the expansion assay or cryopreserved at -140 degrees C. The QIAamp Micro DNA Kit was used to extract genomic DNA from the CD4+ T cells. Deep-resolution immunoSEQ TCR-beta sequencing was performed on DNA from uncultured naive and memory CD4+ T cells. As for how the authors treated the data: During preprocessing, nonproductive sequences were discarded, as were any CDR3s that did not begin with C, did not end with F or W, or were shorter than 7 amino acids. Cultured and uncultured naive and memory CD4+ repertoires were searched for previously identified spike- and CEF-reactive CDR3s. CDR3 homology was measured as pairwise Levenshtein distance, computed with the stringdist R package after trimming three terminal residues from each end. This immuneACCESS table, as held by TCRdb, lists in-frame sequences with V and J called but not all clones. Of the missing ones, under half trace to an unresolved V gene in checked studies; the others have no known cause. V and J calls plus clone size are reproduced from that table; the DNA served to infer D and trimming. The table for this sample lists about 56,000 clones; about 92% of them were counted only once. In total, the top ten clones hold roughly 0.37% of the sample.

On this clone itself: This clone's antigen is unknown. Base quality data are lacking; no much larger clone is found one base away.

CDR3 length: 14 amino acids, cysteine to phenylalanine. Here the CDR3 DNA is all that survives: 42 bases in frame from base 1. For CDR1 and CDR2, the germline V gene (reference sequence) lists SEHNR and FQNEAQ. Between the V and J ends, shortened by 6 bases and 0 bases respectively, the junction contains 6 bases. The chain is encoded by TRBV7-9 joined to TRBJ2-6, with the D gene uncertain. The receptor was derived from an adult with COVID-19. Sequenced input: naive CD4+ T cells from PBMCs. The cell subset or site label for this specimen denotes: naive CD4+ T cells isolated by negative enrichment. The DNA sequence is TGTGCCAGCAGTCCAGTCTCTGGGGCCAACGTCCTGACTTTC. Translated, this is CASSPVSGANVLTF.